Presented here are 8 T cell receptor beta chains from one specimen sequenced in a study of cytomegalovirus exposure and HLA in healthy donors. Use of 60 Vbeta and 13 Jbeta primers characterized the PCR. Assay: immunoSEQ multiplex PCR; the TCRdb copy retains only in-frame clones and omits some. The sample comprises approximately 150,000 clones, roughly four fifths of which are singletons, and 1.5% to 1.7% rests with the top ten. Sequenced material: PBMCs. These receptor sequences come from a middle-aged man in good health and CMV-seronegative.

The gene calls are TRBV4-2 and TRBJ2-2; D is perhaps TRBD2 (5 bases). Germline V gene lookup returns CDR1 LGHNA and CDR2 YNFKEQ. There are 16 residues in the CDR3. Trimming stripped 4 bases from V and 5 bases from J, with 17 bases between. CDR3 sequence reads: CASSPFYRGGTGELFF. The CDR3 nucleotides are TGTGCCAGCAGCCCATTCTACCGGGGTGGAACCGGGGAGCTGTTTTTT.

The chain joins TRBV7-3 to TRBJ2-1; the match to TRBD2 covers 13 bases. Germline assignment: CDR1 SGHTA and CDR2 FQGTGA. CDR3 length: 15 residues. V trimming: 5 bases; J trimming: 5 bases; junction bases outside the gene matches: 3. CDR3 loop: CASSPGTSGNNEQFF. CDR3 bases: TGTGCCAGCAGCCCCGGGACTAGCGGGAACAATGAGCAGTTCTTC.

This CDR3 is CASSLVGGGTDTQYF. The CDR3 DNA sequence: TGTGCCAGCAGCTTAGTAGGCGGGGGCACAGATACGCAGTATTTT. The gene calls are TRBV7-8 and TRBJ2-3, with D possibly being TRBD2 (6 bases). Germline-derived CDR1 and CDR2 are SGHVS and FQNEAQ. V gave up 1 base and J gave up 1 base, with 9 bases separating them. The CDR3 covers 15 residues.

The CDR3 region is CASITGGVGDTQYF. CDR3 nucleotide sequence: TGTGCCTCGATCACCGGGGGTGTTGGAGATACGCAGTATTTT. The V and J genes are TRBV6-1 and TRBJ2-3, with a weak D call TRBD2 (6 bases). CDR3 size: 14 residues. CDR1 MNHNS and CDR2 SASEGT come from the germline V gene. The germline V and J ends were trimmed by 11 bases and 5 bases, with 20 bases remaining between them.

Comment on this clone: Distinct nucleotide sequences in the sample also encode this CDR3. V usage is TRBV27 and J usage is TRBJ1-1; D is ambiguous. V lost 1 base and J 5 bases, leaving 8 bases between the germline ends. This CDR3 contains 13 residues. CDR1 is MNHEY, CDR2 SMNVEV, per germline (reference sequence). The CDR3: CASSLFRGTEAFF. The CDR3 nucleotides read TGTGCCAGCAGTTTATTTCGCGGGACTGAAGCTTTCTTT.

This clone was observed a few times. The chain employs TRBV29-1 and TRBJ1-1; 8 bases fit TRBD1. The CDR3 is 14 residues long. Trimming at V came to 0 bases and at J to 4 bases, leaving 4 bases not matched to a gene. In germline, CDR1 is SQVTM, CDR2 ANQGSEA. CDR3 bases: TGCAGCGTTGAAGACCGGCAGGGGGCCACTGAAGCTTTCTTT. This encodes CSVEDRQGATEAFF.

On this clone itself: The germline gene is not matched at one end of the junction; a read error may be the cause. The chain uses TRBV7-9 and TRBJ2-6; TRBD1 aligns across 7 bases. Germline CDR1 is SEHNR and CDR2 is FQNEAQ (reference sequence). The length of the CDR3 is 16 residues. This CDR3 reads CASSLGQPTGANGLTF. The CDR3 bases are TGTGCCAGCAGCCTGGGACAACCCACAGGGGCCAACGGCCTGACTTTC.

J is TRBJ2-1 and V is TRBV9, with TRBD2 matching 13 bases. The junction had 8 bases not matched to a gene; V was cut back by 1 base and J by 10 bases. The CDR3 extends over 16 amino acids. CDR1 SGDLS and CDR2 YYNGEE come from the germline V gene. The CDR3 coding sequence is TGTGCCAGCAGCGTACGAGGGACTAGCGGGATCTCCGAGCAGTTCTTC. Protein sequence: CASSVRGTSGISEQFF.